This T cell receptor beta chain was identified in a study of OX40 agonist ivuxolimab in advanced cancers. Study-level information: Averaging approximately 60 years in age, with a range of 23 to 79, the cohort was more than 75% male. Patients achieving partial responses numbered three: one hepatocellular carcinoma case and two cutaneous melanoma cases. Study conclusions and caveats: The CD4+ and CD8+ T cells in the blood had expanded clonally by week 6 at 0.1 to 3.0 mg/kg.

CDR1 LNHNV and CDR2 YYDKDF come from the germline V gene (reference sequence). The CDR3 totals 16 residues. V was clipped by 5 bases and J by 0 bases, with 14 bases between them. The assay was immunoSEQ multiplex PCR, and TCRdb's table has in-frame clones only and misses some. Of 50,000 to 60,000 clones detected, over 80% appear once; the ten largest clones hold 3.5% to 4%. This clone showed up just once. The antigen is undetermined. This receptor was taken from an adult with an advanced solid tumor such as melanoma, head and neck, liver or kidney cancer. The sequencing here drew on CD4+ or CD8+ T cells sorted from blood, taken in a trial of the OX40 agonist ivuxolimab. The V call is TRBV15, the J call TRBJ2-1; D may be TRBD2 (5 bases). The CDR3 sequence: CATSPGIGGSYNEQFF. Written as DNA, the CDR3 is TGTGCCACCAGCCCCGGGATTGGCGGCTCCTACAATGAGCAGTTCTTC.